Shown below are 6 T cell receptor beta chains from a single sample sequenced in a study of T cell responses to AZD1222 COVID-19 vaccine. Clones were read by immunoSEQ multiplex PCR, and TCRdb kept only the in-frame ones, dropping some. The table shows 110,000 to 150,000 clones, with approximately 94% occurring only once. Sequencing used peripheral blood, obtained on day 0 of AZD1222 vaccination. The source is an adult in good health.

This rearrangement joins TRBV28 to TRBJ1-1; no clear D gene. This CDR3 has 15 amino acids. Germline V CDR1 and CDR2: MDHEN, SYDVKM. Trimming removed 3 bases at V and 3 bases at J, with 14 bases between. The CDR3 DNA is TGTGCCAGCAGTTTGCCCCGGGGTTACGACACTGAAGCTTTCTTT. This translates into CASSLPRGYDTEAFF.

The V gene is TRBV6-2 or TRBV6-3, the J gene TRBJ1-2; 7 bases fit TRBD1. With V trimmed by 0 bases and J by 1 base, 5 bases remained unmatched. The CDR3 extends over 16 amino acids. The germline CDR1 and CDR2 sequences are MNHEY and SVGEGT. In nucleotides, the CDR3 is TGTGCCAGCAGTTACTCGGCAGGGGGACTTAACTATGGCTACACCTTC. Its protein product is CASSYSAGGLNYGYTF.

The CDR3 region has the DNA TGTGCCAGCAGCGCGACAGGGGGTTGCCTCGGGCCCCAGCATTTT. Translated: CASSATGGCLGPQHF. The chain combines TRBV21-1 with TRBJ1-5; no DNA check was done on the table's D call, TRBD1. TRBV21-1 is annotated as a pseudogene. The CDR3 loop spans 15 amino acids.

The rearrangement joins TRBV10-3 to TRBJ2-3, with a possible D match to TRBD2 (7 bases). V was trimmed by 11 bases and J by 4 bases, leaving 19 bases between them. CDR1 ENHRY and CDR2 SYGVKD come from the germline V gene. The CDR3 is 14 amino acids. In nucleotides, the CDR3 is TGTGCCCATAGAGGCGGGGGCAATTCAGATACGCAGTATTTT. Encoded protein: CAHRGGGNSDTQYF.

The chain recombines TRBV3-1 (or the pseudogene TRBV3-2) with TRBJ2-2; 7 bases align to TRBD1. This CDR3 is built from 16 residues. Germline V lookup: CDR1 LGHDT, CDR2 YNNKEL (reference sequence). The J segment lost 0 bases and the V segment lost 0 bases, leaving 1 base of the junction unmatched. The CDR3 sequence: CASSQDGTANTGELFF. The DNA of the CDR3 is TGTGCCAGCAGCCAAGATGGGACAGCGAACACCGGGGAGCTGTTTTTT.

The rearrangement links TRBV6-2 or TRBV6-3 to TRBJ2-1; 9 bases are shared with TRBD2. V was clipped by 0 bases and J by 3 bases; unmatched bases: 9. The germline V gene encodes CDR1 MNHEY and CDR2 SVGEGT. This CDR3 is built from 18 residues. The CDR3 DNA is TGTGCCAGCAGTTACTCGATCGAGCGGGGGGAGCTCTACAATGAGCAGTTCTTC. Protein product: CASSYSIERGELYNEQFF.